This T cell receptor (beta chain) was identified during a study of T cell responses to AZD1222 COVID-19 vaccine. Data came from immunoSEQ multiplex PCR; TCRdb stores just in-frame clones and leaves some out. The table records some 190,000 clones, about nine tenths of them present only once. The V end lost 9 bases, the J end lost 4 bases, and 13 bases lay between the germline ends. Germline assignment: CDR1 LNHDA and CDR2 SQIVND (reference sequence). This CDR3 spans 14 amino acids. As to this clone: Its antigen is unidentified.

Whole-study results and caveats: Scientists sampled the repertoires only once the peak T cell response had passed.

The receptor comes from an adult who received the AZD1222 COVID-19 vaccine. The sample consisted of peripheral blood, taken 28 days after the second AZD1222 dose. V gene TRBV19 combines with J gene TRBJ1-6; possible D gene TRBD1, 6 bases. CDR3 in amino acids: CASQLGQYNSPLHF. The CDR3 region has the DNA TGTGCCAGCCAACTCGGACAGTATAATTCACCCCTCCACTTT.